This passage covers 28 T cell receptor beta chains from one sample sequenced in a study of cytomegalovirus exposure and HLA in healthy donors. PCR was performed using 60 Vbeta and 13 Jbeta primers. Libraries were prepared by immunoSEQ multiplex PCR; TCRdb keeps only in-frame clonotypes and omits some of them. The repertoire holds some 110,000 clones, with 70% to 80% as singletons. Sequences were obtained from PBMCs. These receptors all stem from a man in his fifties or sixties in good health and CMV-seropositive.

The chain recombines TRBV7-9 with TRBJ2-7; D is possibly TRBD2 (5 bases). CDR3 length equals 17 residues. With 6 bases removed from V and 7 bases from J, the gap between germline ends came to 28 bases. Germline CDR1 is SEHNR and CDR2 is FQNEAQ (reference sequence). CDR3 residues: CASSPSTGRSLTEEQYF. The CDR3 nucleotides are TGTGCCAGCAGTCCGAGTACTGGGAGAAGCTTGACGGAGGAGCAGTACTTC.

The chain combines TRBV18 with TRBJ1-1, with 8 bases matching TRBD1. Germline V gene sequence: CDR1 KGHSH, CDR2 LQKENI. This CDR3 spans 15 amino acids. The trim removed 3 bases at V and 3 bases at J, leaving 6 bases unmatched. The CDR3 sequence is CASSPNGQGDTEAFF. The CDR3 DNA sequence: TGTGCCAGCTCACCCAACGGACAGGGCGACACTGAAGCTTTCTTT.

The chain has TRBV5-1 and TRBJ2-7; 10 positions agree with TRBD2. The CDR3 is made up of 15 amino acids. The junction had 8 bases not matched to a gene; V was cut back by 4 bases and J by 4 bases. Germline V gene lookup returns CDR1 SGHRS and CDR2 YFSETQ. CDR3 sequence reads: CASSARTSGPYEQYF. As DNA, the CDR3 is TGCGCCAGCAGCGCGAGGACTAGCGGTCCTTACGAGCAGTACTTC.

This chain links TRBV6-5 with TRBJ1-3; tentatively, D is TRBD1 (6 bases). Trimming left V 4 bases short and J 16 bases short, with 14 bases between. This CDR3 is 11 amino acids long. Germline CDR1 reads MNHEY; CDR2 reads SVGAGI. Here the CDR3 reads CASSSGVRLYF. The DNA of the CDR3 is TGTGCCAGCAGTTCAGGGGTTAGGTTGTATTTT.

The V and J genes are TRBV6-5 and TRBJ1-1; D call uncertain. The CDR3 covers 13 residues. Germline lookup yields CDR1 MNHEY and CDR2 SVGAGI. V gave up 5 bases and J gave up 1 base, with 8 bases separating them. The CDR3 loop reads CASSPTRNTEAFF. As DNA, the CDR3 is TGTGCCAGCAGTCCGACAAGGAACACTGAAGCTTTCTTT.

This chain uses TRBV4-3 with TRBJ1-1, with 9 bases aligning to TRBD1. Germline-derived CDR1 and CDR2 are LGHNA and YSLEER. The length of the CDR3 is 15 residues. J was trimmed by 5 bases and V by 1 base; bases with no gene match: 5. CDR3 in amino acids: CASSQVRDRVTEAFF. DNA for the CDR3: TGCGCCAGCAGCCAAGTCCGGGACAGGGTGACTGAAGCTTTCTTT.

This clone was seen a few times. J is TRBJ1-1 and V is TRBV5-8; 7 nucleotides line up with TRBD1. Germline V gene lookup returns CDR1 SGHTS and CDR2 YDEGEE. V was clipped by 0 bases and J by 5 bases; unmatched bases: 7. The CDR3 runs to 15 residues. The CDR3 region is CASSLERGRGTEAFF. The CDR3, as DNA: TGTGCCAGCAGCTTGGAGAGGGGGCGCGGGACTGAAGCTTTCTTT.

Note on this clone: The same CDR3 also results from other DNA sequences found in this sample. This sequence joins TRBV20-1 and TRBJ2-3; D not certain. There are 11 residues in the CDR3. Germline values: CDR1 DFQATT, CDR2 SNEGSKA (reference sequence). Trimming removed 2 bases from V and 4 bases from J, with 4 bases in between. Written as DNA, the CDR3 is TGCAGTGCTAGATATCCAGATACGCAGTATTTT. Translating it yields CSARYPDTQYF.

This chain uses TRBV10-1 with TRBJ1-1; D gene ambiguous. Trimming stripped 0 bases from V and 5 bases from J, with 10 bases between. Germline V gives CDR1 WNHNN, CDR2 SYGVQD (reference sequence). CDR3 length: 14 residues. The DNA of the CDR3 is TGCGCCAGCAGTGAGTCGAGAAGTATAACTGAAGCTTTCTTT. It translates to CASSESRSITEAFF.

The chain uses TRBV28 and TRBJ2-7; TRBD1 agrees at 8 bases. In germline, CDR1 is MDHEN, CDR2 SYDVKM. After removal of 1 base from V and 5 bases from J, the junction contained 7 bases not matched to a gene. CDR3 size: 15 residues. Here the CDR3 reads CASSLSGRGRNEQYF. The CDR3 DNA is TGTGCCAGCAGTTTATCAGGCAGGGGGCGCAACGAGCAGTACTTC.

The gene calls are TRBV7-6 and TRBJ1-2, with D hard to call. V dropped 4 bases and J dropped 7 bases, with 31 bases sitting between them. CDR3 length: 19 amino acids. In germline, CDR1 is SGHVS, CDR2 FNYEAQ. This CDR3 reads CASSSEPDGLIANYGGYTF. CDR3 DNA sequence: TGTGCCAGCAGCTCAGAACCCGACGGGTTGATCGCTAACTATGGTGGCTACACCTTC.

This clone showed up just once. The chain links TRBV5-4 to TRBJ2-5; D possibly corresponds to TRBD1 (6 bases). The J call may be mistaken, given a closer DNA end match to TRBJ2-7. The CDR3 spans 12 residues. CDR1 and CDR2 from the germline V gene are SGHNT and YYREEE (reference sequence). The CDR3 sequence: CASSETGYEQYF. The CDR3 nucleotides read TGTGCCAGCAGCGAGACAGGCTACGAGCAGTACTTC.

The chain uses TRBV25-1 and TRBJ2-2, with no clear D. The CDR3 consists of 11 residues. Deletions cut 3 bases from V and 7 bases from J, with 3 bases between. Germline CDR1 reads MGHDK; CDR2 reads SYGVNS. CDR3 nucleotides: TGTGCCAGCAGTGACAGCGGGGAGCTGTTTTTT. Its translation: CASSDSGELFF.

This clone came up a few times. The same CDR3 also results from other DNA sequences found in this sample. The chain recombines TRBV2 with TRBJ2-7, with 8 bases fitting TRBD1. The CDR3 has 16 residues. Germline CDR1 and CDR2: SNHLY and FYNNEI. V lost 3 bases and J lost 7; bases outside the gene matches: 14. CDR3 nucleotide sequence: TGTGCCAGCAGTGAGTTCGCGGGACAGGAGTCATATGAGCAGTACTTC. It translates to CASSEFAGQESYEQYF.

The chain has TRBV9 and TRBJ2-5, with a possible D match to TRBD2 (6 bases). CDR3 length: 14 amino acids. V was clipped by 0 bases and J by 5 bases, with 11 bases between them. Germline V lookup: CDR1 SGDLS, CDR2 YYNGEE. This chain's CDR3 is CASSVGVGGETQYF. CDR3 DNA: TGTGCCAGCAGCGTAGGAGTTGGGGGGGAGACCCAGTACTTC. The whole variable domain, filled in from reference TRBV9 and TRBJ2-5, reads DSGVTQTPKHLITATGQRVTLRCSPRSGDLSVYWYQQSLDQGLQFLIQYYNGEERAKGNILERFSAQQFPDLHSELNLSSLELGDSALYFCASSVGVGGETQYFGPGTRLLVL.

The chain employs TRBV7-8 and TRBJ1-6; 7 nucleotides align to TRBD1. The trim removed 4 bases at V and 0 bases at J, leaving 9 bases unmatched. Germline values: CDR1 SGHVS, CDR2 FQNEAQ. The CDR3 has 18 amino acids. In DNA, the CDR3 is TGTGCCAGCAGCTCCGAACAGGGACAGAGCTCCTATAATTCACCCCTCCACTTT. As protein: CASSSEQGQSSYNSPLHF.

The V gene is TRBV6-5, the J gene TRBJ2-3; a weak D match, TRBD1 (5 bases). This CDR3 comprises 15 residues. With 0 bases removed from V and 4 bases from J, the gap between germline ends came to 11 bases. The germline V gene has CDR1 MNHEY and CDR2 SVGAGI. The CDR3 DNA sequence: TGTGCCAGCAGTTACTCAGGGGTTATCCCAGATACGCAGTATTTT. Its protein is CASSYSGVIPDTQYF.

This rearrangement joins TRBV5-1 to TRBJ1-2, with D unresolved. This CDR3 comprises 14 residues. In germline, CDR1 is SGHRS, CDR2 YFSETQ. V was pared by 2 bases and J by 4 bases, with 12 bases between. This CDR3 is CASSFGERGYGYTF. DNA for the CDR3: TGCGCCAGCAGCTTCGGGGAACGAGGCTATGGCTACACCTTC.

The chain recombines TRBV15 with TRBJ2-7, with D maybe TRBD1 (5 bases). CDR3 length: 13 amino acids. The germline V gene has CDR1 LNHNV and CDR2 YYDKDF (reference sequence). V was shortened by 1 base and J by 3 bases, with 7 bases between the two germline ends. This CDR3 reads CATSRVQGYEQYF. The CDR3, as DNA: TGTGCCACCAGCAGAGTTCAGGGCTACGAGCAGTACTTC.

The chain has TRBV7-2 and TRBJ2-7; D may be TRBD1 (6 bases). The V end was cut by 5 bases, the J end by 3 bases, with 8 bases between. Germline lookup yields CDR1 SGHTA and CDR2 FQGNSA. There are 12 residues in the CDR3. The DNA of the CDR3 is TGTGCCAGCAGCCAGACAGGCTACGAGCAGTACTTC. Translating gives CASSQTGYEQYF.

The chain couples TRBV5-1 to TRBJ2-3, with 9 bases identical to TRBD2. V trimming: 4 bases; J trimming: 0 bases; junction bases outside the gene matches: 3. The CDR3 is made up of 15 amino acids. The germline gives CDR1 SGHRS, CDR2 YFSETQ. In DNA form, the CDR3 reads TGCGCCAGCAGCATTACTAGCGGGAGCACAGATACGCAGTATTTT. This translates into CASSITSGSTDTQYF.

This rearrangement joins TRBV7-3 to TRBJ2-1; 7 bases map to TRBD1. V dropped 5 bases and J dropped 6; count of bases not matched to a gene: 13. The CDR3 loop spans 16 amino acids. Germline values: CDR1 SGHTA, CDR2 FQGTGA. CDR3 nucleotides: TGTGCCAGCAGCCCACAAAACGGACAGGCGATCAATGAGCAGTTCTTC. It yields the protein CASSPQNGQAINEQFF. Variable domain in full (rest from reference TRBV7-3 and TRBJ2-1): GAGVSQTPSNKVTEKGKYVELRCDPISGHTALYWYRQSLGQGPEFLIYFQGTGAADDSGLPNDRFFAVRPEGSVSTLKIQRTERGDSAVYLCASSPQNGQAINEQFFGPGTRLTVL.

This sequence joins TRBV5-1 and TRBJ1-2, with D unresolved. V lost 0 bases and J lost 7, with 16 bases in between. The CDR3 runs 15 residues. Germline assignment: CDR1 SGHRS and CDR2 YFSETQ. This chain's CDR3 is CASSLERRVPGGYTF. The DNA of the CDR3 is TGCGCCAGCAGCTTGGAACGGAGGGTTCCTGGTGGCTACACCTTC.

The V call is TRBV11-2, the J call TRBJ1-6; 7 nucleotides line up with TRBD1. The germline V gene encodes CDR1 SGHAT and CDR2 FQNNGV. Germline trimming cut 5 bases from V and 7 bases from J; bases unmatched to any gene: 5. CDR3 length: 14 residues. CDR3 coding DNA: TGTGCCAGCAGCGAGACAGGGAGGAATTCACCCCTCCACTTT. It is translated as CASSETGRNSPLHF. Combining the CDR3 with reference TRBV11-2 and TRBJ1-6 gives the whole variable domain EAGVAQSPRYKIIEKRQSVAFWCNPISGHATLYWYQQILGQGPKLLIQFQNNGVVDDSQLPKDRFSAERLKGVDSTLKIQPAKLEDSAVYLCASSETGRNSPLHFGNGTRLTVT.

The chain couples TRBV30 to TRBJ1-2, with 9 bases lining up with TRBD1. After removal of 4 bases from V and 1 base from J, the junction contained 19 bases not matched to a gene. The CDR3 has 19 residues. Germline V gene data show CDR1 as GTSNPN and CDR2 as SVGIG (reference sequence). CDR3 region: CAWNKGRDRVGHFNYGYTF. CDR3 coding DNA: TGTGCCTGGAATAAGGGAAGGGACAGGGTAGGGCATTTTAACTATGGCTACACCTTC.

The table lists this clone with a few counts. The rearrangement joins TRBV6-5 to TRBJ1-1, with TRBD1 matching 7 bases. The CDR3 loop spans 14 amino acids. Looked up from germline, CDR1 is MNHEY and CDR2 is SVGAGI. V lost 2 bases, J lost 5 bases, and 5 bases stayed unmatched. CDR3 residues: CASSYQGEGTEAFF. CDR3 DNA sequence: TGTGCCAGCAGTTACCAGGGGGAAGGAACTGAAGCTTTCTTT.

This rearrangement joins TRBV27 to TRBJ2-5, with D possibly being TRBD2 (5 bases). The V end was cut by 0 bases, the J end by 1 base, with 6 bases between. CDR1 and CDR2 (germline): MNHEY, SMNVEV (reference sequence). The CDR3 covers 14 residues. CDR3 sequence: CASSLSSAQETQYF. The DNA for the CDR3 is TGTGCCAGCAGTTTATCTAGCGCCCAAGAGACCCAGTACTTC.

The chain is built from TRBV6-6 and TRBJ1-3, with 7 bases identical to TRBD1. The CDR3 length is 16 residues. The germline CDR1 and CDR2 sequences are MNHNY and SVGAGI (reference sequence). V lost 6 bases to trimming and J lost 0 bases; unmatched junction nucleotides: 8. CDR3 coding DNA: TGTGCCAGCAGCTGGGACAGCTCTCTCTCTGGAAACACCATATATTTT. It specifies CASSWDSSLSGNTIYF.